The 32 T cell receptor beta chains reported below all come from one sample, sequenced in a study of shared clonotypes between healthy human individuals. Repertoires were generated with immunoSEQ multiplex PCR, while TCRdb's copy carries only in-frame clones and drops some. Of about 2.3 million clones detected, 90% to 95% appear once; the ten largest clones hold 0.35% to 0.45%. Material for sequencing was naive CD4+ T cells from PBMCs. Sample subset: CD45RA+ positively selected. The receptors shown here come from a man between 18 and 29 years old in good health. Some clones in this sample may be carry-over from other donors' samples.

CDR3 sequence (DNA): TGTGCCAGCAGTGTGTCGGGGGGCCTCTCCTCCCAGTACTTC. This encodes CASSVSGGLSSQYF. The J gene is TRBJ2-5, the V gene TRBV6-5, with TRBD2 as a possible D gene (7 bases). The CDR3 contains 14 residues. Trimming left V 5 bases short and J 9 bases short, with 19 bases between. Germline V gene data show CDR1 as MNHEY and CDR2 as SVGAGI.

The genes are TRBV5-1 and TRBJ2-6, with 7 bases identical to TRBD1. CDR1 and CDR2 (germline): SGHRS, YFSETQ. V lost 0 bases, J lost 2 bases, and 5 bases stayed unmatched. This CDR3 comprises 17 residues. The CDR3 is CASSLVGGEAGANVLTF. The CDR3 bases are TGCGCCAGCAGCTTGGTAGGGGGCGAAGCTGGGGCCAACGTCCTGACTTTC.

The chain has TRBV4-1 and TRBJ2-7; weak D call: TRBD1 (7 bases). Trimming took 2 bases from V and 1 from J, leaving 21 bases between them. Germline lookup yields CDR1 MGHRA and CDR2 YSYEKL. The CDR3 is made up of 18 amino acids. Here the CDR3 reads CASSQPLRGTDTSYEQYF. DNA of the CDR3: TGCGCCAGCAGCCAACCCTTACGGGGGACAGATACTTCCTACGAGCAGTACTTC.

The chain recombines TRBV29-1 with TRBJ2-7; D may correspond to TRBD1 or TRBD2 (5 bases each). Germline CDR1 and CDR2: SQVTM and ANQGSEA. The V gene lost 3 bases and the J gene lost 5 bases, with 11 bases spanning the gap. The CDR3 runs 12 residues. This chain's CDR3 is CSVDSGTDEQYF. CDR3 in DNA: TGCAGCGTTGATTCGGGGACCGACGAGCAGTACTTC.

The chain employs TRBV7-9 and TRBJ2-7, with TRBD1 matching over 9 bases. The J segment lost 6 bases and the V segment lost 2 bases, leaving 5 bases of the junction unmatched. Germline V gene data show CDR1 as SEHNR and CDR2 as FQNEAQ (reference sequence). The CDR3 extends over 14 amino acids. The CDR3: CASSLTDRGFEQYF. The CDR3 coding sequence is TGTGCCAGCAGCTTAACGGACAGGGGTTTCGAGCAGTACTTC.

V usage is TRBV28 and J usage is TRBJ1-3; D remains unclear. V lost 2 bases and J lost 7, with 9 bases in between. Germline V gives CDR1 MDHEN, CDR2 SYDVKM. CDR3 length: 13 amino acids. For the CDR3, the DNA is TGTGCCAGCAGTTTAGACGGCCGGAACACCATATATTTT. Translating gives CASSLDGRNTIYF.

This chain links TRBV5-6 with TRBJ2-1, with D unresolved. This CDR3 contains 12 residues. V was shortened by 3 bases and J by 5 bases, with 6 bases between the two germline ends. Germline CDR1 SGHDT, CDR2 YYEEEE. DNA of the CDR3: TGTGCCAGCAGCTATCTAAACAATGAGCAGTTCTTC. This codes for CASSYLNNEQFF. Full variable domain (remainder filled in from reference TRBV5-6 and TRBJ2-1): DAGVTQSPTHLIKTRGQQVTLRCSPKSGHDTVSWYQQALGQGPQFIFQYYEEEERQRGNFPDRFSGHQFPNYSSELNVNALLLGDSALYLCASSYLNNEQFFGPGTRLTVL.

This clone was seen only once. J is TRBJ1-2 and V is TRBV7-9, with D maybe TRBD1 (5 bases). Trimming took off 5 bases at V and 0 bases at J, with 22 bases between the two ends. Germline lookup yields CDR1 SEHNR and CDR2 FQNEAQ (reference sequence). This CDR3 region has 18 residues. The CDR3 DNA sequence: TGTGCCAGCAGCCTTTTGGGATACGAACAGGTTACTAACTATGGCTACACCTTC. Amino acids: CASSLLGYEQVTNYGYTF.

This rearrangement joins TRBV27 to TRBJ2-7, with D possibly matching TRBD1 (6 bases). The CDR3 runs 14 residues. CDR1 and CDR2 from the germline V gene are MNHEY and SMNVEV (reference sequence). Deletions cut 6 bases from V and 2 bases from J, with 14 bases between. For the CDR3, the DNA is TGTGCCAGCAGCCAACCGGGACACACCTACGAGCAGTACTTC. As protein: CASSQPGHTYEQYF.

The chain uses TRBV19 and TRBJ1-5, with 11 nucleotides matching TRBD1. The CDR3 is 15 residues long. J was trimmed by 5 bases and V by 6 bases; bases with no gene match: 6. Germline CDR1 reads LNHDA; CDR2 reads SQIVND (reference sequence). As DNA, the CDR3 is TGTGCCAGTAGCATTGGGACAGGGGGTCATCAGCCCCAGCATTTT. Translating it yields CASSIGTGGHQPQHF.

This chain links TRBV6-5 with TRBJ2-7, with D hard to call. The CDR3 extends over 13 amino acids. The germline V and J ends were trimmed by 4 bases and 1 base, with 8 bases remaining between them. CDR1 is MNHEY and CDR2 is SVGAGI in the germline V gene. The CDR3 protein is CASSSPWSYEQYF. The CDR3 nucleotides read TGTGCCAGCAGTTCCCCATGGTCCTACGAGCAGTACTTC.

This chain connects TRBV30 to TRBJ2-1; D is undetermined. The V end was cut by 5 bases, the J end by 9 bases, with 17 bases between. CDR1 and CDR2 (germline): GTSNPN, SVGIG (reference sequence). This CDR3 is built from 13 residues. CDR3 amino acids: CAWVPHGVGEQFF. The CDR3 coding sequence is TGTGCCTGGGTACCCCATGGGGTGGGTGAGCAGTTCTTC. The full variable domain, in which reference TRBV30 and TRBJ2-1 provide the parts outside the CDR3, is SQTIHQWPATLVQPVGSPLSLECTVEGTSNPNLYWYRQAAGRGLQLLFYSVGIGQISSEVPQNLSASRPQDRQFILSSKKLLLSDSGFYLCAWVPHGVGEQFFGPGTRLTVL.

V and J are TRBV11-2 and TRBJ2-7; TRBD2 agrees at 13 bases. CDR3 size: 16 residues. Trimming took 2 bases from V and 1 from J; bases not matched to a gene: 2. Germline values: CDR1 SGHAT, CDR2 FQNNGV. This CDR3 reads CASSLPGLAGSYEQYF. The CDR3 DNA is TGTGCCAGCAGCTTACCGGGACTAGCGGGATCCTACGAGCAGTACTTC.

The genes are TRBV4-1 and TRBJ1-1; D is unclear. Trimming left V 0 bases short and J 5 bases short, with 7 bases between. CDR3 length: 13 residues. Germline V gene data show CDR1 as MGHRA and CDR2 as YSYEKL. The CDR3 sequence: CASSQERWTEAFF. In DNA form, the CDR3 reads TGCGCCAGCAGCCAAGAGAGGTGGACTGAAGCTTTCTTT.

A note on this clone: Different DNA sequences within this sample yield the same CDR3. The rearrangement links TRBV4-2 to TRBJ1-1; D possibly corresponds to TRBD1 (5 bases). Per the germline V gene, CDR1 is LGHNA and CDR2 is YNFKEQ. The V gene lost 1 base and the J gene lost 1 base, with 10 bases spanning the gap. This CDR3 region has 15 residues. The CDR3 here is CASSQGRRGNTEAFF. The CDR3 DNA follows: TGTGCCAGCAGCCAAGGGCGTAGGGGGAACACTGAAGCTTTCTTT.

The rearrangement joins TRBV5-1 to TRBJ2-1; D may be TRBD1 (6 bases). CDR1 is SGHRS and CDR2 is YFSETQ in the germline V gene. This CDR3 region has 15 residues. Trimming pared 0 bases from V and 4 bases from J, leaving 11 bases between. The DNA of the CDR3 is TGCGCCAGCAGCTTGGATTACAGGGAGTACAATGAGCAGTTCTTC. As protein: CASSLDYREYNEQFF.

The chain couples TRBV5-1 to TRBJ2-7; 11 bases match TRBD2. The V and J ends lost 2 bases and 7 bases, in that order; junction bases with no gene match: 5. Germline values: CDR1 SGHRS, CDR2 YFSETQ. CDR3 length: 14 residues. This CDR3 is CASSFSGRAEEQYF. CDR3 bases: TGCGCCAGCAGCTTTAGCGGGAGGGCGGAGGAGCAGTACTTC.

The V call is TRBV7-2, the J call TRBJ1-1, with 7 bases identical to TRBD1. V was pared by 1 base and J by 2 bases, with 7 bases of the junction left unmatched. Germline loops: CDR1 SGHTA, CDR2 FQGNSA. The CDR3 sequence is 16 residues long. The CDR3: CASSLVSGTANTEAFF. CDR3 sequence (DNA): TGTGCCAGCAGCTTAGTCTCCGGGACAGCAAACACTGAAGCTTTCTTT.

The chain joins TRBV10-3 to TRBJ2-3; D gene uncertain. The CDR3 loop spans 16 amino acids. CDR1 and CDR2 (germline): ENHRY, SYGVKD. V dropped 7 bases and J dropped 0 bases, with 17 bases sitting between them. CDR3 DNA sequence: TGTGCCATCAATGCCCTCAAGGAGACTAGCACAGATACGCAGTATTTT. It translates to CAINALKETSTDTQYF.

For the CDR3, the DNA is TGTGCCAGCAGCTTAGGGGCGGGGACTACCACAGATACGCAGTATTTT. Amino acids: CASSLGAGTTTDTQYF. The chain employs TRBV7-9 and TRBJ2-3, with TRBD2 matching 7 bases. CDR1 is SEHNR, CDR2 FQNEAQ, per germline (reference sequence). V lost 1 base and J lost 2; bases outside the gene matches: 6. The CDR3 runs 16 residues.

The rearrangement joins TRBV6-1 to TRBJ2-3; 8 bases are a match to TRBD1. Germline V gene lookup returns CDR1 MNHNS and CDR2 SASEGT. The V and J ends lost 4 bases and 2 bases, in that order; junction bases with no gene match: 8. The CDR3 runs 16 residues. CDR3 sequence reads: CASSAYGQGPTDTQYF. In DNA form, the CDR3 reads TGTGCCAGCAGTGCGTACGGACAGGGACCCACAGATACGCAGTATTTT.

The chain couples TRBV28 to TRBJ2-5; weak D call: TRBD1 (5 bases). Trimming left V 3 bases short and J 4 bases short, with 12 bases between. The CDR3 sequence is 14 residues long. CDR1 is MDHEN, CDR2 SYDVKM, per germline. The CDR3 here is CASSLSQGRETQYF. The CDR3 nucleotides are TGTGCCAGCAGTTTGAGCCAGGGTCGAGAGACCCAGTACTTC.

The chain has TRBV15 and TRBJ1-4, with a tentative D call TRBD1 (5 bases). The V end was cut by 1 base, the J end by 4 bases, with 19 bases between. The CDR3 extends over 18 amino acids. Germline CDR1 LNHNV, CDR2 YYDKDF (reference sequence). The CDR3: CATSRGPFSGTLNEKLFF. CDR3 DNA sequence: TGTGCCACCAGCAGAGGCCCCTTCTCCGGGACCCTTAATGAAAAACTGTTTTTT.

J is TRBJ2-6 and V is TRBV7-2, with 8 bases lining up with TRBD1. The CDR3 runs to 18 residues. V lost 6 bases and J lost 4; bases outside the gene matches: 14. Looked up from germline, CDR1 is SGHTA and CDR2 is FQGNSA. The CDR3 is CASRPGQGLSMGANVLTF. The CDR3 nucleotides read TGTGCCAGCAGACCCGGACAGGGCCTCTCCATGGGGGCCAACGTCCTGACTTTC.

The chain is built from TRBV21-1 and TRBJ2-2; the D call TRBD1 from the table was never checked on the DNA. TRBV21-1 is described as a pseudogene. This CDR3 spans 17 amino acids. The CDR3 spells CASSRRTEMLLTGELFF. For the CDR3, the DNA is TGTGCCAGCAGCAGACGGACAGAAATGCTGCTTACCGGGGAGCTGTTTTTT.

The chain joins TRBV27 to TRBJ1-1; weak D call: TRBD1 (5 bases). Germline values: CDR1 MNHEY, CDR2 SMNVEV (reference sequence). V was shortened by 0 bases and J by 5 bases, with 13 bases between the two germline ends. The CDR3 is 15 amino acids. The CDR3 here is CASSLSSGTGTEAFF. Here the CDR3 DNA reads TGTGCCAGCAGTTTATCGTCAGGGACTGGAACTGAAGCTTTCTTT.

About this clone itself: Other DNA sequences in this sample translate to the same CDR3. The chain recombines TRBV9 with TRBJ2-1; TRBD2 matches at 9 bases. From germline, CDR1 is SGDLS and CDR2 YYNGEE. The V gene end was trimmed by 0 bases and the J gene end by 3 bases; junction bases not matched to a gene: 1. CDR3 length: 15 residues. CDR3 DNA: TGTGCCAGCAGCGTAGTAGCGGGAGACTACAATGAGCAGTTCTTC. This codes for CASSVVAGDYNEQFF.

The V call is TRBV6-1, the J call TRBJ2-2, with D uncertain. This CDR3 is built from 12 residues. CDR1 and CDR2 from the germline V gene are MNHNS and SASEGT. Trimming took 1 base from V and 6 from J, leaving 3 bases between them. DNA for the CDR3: TGTGCCAGCAGTGAAGGACCCGGGGAGCTGTTTTTT. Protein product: CASSEGPGELFF.

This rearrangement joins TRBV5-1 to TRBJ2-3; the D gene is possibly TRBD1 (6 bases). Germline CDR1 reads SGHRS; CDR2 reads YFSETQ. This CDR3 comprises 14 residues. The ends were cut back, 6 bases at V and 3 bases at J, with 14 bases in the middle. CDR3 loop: CASTSSTGTDTQYF. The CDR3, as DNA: TGCGCCAGCACCTCGTCCACAGGGACAGATACGCAGTATTTT.

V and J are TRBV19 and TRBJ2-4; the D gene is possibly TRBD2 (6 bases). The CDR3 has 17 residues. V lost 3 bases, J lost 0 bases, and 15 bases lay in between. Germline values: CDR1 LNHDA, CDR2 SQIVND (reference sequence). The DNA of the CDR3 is TGTGCCAGTAGTATCGGCGGGGTGGGGATAGCCAAAAACATTCAGTACTTC. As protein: CASSIGGVGIAKNIQYF.

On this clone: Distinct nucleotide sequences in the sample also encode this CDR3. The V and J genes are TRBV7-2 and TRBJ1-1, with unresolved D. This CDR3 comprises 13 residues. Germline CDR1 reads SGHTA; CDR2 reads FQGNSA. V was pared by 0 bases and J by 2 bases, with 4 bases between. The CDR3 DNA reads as TGTGCCAGCAGCTTAGCACAAAACACTGAAGCTTTCTTT. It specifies CASSLAQNTEAFF.

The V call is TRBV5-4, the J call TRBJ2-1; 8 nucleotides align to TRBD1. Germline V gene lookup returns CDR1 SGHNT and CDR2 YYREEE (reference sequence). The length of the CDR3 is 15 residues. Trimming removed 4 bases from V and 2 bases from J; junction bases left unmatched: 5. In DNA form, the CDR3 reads TGTGCCAGCAGCATTACAGGGGGTGCCTACAATGAGCAGTTCTTC. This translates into CASSITGGAYNEQFF.